The 30 T cell receptor beta chains presented below share a single source sample, sequenced in a study of blood T cell repertoires in COVID-19. Measured with immunoSEQ multiplex PCR; TCRdb has only the in-frame clones, and not every one. The table has 240,000 or so clones, roughly 76% seen once. Sequenced material: peripheral blood. These receptors were collected from a woman older than 75 with COVID-19, enrolled during active disease.

This clone was recorded once. This sequence joins TRBV18 and TRBJ1-3, with 8 bases aligning to TRBD1. The CDR3 extends over 15 amino acids. V was clipped by 2 bases and J by 4 bases; unmatched bases: 4. Germline CDR1 and CDR2: KGHSH and LQKENI. The CDR3 DNA is TGTGCCAGCTCACCAAAGGACAGGGCCGGAAACACCATATATTTT. Translation gives CASSPKDRAGNTIYF.

This chain uses TRBV6-5 with TRBJ2-1; D not resolved. CDR3 size: 14 residues. Deletions cut 2 bases from V and 2 bases from J, with 7 bases between. Germline V gives CDR1 MNHEY, CDR2 SVGAGI. Written as DNA, the CDR3 is TGTGCCAGCAGTTACCTGGGCCCCTACAATGAGCAGTTCTTC. It specifies CASSYLGPYNEQFF.

The gene calls are TRBV6-5 and TRBJ1-1; the D gene is possibly TRBD1 (6 bases). Germline V gene data show CDR1 as MNHEY and CDR2 as SVGAGI. The CDR3 runs to 12 residues. Trimming stripped 2 bases from V and 11 bases from J, with 12 bases between. The CDR3 spells CASSYAGASAFF. In DNA form, the CDR3 reads TGTGCCAGCAGTTACGCAGGGGCGAGCGCTTTCTTT.

This clone has only one observation. The chain is built from TRBV7-9 and TRBJ1-5; D remains unclear. This CDR3 has 16 amino acids. The germline V gene has CDR1 SEHNR and CDR2 FQNEAQ (reference sequence). Trimming pared 5 bases from V and 6 bases from J, leaving 20 bases between. For the CDR3, the DNA is TGTGCCAGCAGCCCCGAAGGCGGGAGGAGCTCTCAGCCCCAGCATTTT. It specifies CASSPEGGRSSQPQHF.

The chain employs TRBV6-5 and TRBJ2-7, with D perhaps matching TRBD2 (7 bases). The CDR3 extends over 15 amino acids. Germline loops: CDR1 MNHEY, CDR2 SVGAGI. The germline V and J ends were trimmed by 5 bases and 6 bases, with 20 bases remaining between them. This CDR3 is CASSTGTKRGGEQYF. The CDR3, as DNA: TGTGCCAGCAGTACAGGGACTAAACGGGGAGGCGAGCAGTACTTC.

The sample holds a few counts of this clone. V and J are TRBV2 and TRBJ1-1; TRBD1 aligns across 7 bases. The CDR3 contains 14 residues. V trimming: 3 bases; J trimming: 5 bases; junction bases outside the gene matches: 6. The germline gives CDR1 SNHLY, CDR2 FYNNEI. The CDR3 DNA sequence: TGTGCCAGCAGTGAGACAGGGAGGAGAACTGAAGCTTTCTTT. This codes for CASSETGRRTEAFF.

The V and J genes are TRBV10-3 and TRBJ2-1; 8 nucleotides match TRBD2. The ends lost 0 bases at V and 7 bases at J; junction bases unmatched: 5. The CDR3 has 15 amino acids. Per the germline V gene, CDR1 is ENHRY and CDR2 is SYGVKD. CDR3 coding DNA: TGTGCCATCAGTGAGTCAGCGGGAGTCCTAAATGAGCAGTTCTTC. Its translation: CAISESAGVLNEQFF.

CDR3 nucleotide sequence: TGTGCCAGCAGCCGAGCAAGAGTCTCTGGAAACACCATATATTTT. Translation gives CASSRARVSGNTIYF. The J gene is TRBJ1-3, the V gene TRBV3-1 (or the pseudogene TRBV3-2); no definite D call. CDR3 length: 15 residues. CDR1 LGHDT and CDR2 YNNKEL come from the germline V gene (reference sequence). Trimming removed 4 bases at V and 0 bases at J, with 10 bases between.

The rearrangement uses TRBV19 and TRBJ2-5; TRBD2 might be the D (7 bases). The CDR3 is 14 amino acids. Germline CDR1 is LNHDA and CDR2 is SQIVND (reference sequence). V lost 6 bases and J lost 5, with 16 bases in between. The CDR3 DNA reads as TGTGCCAGTAGGGGGAGGGGGGCGAGGGAGACCCAGTACTTC. Amino acid sequence: CASRGRGARETQYF. The full variable domain, its missing parts supplied by reference TRBV19 and TRBJ2-5, is DGGITQSPKYLFRKEGQNVTLSCEQNLNHDAMYWYRQDPGQGLRLIYYSQIVNDFQKGDIAEGYSVSREKKESFPLTVTSAQKNPTAFYLCASRGRGARETQYFGPGTRLLVL.

This chain uses TRBV7-9 with TRBJ2-5, with D possibly TRBD1 on 6 matching bases. The germline gives CDR1 SEHNR, CDR2 FQNEAQ (reference sequence). Trimming took off 5 bases at V and 3 bases at J, with 10 bases between the two ends. The CDR3 covers 13 residues. The CDR3 DNA reads as TGTGCCAGCAGCCGAGGACAGAAAGAGACCCAGTACTTC. Its protein is CASSRGQKETQYF.

V and J are TRBV19 and TRBJ1-1, with D unclear. Trimming left V 4 bases short and J 1 base short, with 10 bases between. The CDR3 is 14 amino acids. Germline V gene lookup returns CDR1 LNHDA and CDR2 SQIVND (reference sequence). CDR3 sequence: CASSTRRGNTEAFF. The DNA of the CDR3 is TGTGCCAGTAGTACACGTCGGGGGAACACTGAAGCTTTCTTT.

The CDR3 spells CASRPGERNSPLHF. For the CDR3, the DNA is TGCGCCAGCAGACCCGGGGAGCGTAATTCACCCCTCCACTTT. The chain joins TRBV5-1 to TRBJ1-6; no firm D call. Per the germline V gene, CDR1 is SGHRS and CDR2 is YFSETQ. The CDR3 is 14 amino acids. V lost 5 bases and J lost 6, with 12 bases in between.

This sequence joins TRBV5-1 and TRBJ1-5, with D hard to call. Per the germline V gene, CDR1 is SGHRS and CDR2 is YFSETQ. V dropped 0 bases and J dropped 4 bases, with 8 bases sitting between them. CDR3 length: 14 residues. The CDR3: CASSLDDKNQPQHF. The CDR3 DNA is TGCGCCAGCAGCTTGGACGACAAGAATCAGCCCCAGCATTTT.

V is TRBV3-1 (or the pseudogene TRBV3-2) and J is TRBJ2-3, with 7 bases aligning to TRBD2. The CDR3 has 16 residues. After removal of 1 base from V and 3 bases from J, the junction contained 7 bases not matched to a gene. Germline assignment: CDR1 LGHDT and CDR2 YNNKEL (reference sequence). The CDR3 loop is CASSQVQRGRTDTQYF. The DNA for the CDR3 is TGTGCCAGCAGCCAAGTCCAGCGGGGTAGGACAGATACGCAGTATTTT.

This chain uses TRBV28 with TRBJ1-2; D is unclear. Germline CDR1 is MDHEN and CDR2 is SYDVKM. Between the trimmed V and J ends, which lost 6 bases and 13 bases, there was a span of 18 bases. The CDR3 has 12 amino acids. CDR3 loop: CASRPSGASPTF. DNA for the CDR3: TGTGCCAGCAGGCCATCTGGAGCTAGTCCCACCTTC.

The chain uses TRBV6-5 and TRBJ2-5; maybe TRBD2 (5 bases). V lost 0 bases, J lost 5 bases, and 10 bases lay in between. The CDR3 is 14 residues long. Germline V gene lookup returns CDR1 MNHEY and CDR2 SVGAGI. The CDR3 DNA follows: TGTGCCAGCAGTTACTCGAACCGCGGGGAGACCCAGTACTTC. Encoded protein: CASSYSNRGETQYF.

V usage is TRBV18 and J usage is TRBJ1-1, with D hard to call. V was pared by 0 bases and J by 0 bases, with 5 bases between. CDR1 and CDR2 (germline): KGHSH, LQKENI. The CDR3 covers 14 residues. Written as DNA, the CDR3 is TGTGCCAGCTCACCACCGTCCGTGAACACTGAAGCTTTCTTT. This sequence encodes CASSPPSVNTEAFF.

The chain joins TRBV4-2 to TRBJ1-4; D call uncertain. CDR1 is LGHNA, CDR2 YNFKEQ, per germline. The CDR3 loop spans 15 amino acids. V was pared by 0 bases and J by 5 bases, with 10 bases between. The CDR3 DNA sequence: TGTGCCAGCAGCCAAGAATCCGGCAGGAATGAAAAACTGTTTTTT. Translating it yields CASSQESGRNEKLFF.

The V gene is TRBV29-1, the J gene TRBJ2-3, with a possible D match to TRBD1 (6 bases). The V gene's germline CDR1 is SQVTM and CDR2 ANQGSEA. V gave up 4 bases and J gave up 9 bases, with 14 bases separating them. The CDR3 is 12 residues long. The CDR3 coding sequence is TGCAGCGTTGGAGAGACAGGTGGGACGCAGTATTTT. Amino acids: CSVGETGGTQYF.

The chain recombines TRBV5-4 with TRBJ1-2; D unresolved. The germline V and J ends were trimmed by 0 bases and 3 bases, with 12 bases remaining between them. CDR3 length: 15 amino acids. Germline V gene lookup returns CDR1 SGHNT and CDR2 YYREEE (reference sequence). In DNA form, the CDR3 reads TGTGCCAGCAGCTTGGCCCAGAACCGGGACTATGGCTACACCTTC. Translation gives CASSLAQNRDYGYTF.

This clone was found once. The genes are TRBV29-1 and TRBJ1-2; 11 bases fit TRBD1. Trimming cost V 6 bases and J 3 bases; bases outside gene matches: 9. The germline V gene has CDR1 SQVTM and CDR2 ANQGSEA. The CDR3 is 15 amino acids. The CDR3 spells CSVGGTGGQYYGYTF. CDR3 bases: TGCAGCGTAGGAGGGACAGGGGGACAGTACTATGGCTACACCTTC.

This rearrangement joins TRBV28 to TRBJ2-7, with TRBD2 matching over 8 bases. CDR1 is MDHEN, CDR2 SYDVKM, per germline. The V and J ends lost 3 bases and 0 bases, in that order; junction bases with no gene match: 4. This CDR3 region has 15 residues. CDR3 residues: CASSFPGGHSYEQYF. In nucleotides, the CDR3 is TGTGCCAGCAGTTTTCCGGGGGGGCACTCCTACGAGCAGTACTTC. Using reference TRBV28 and TRBJ2-7 for the parts outside the CDR3, the full variable domain is DVKVTQSSRYLVKRTGEKVFLECVQDMDHENMFWYRQDPGLGLRLIYFSYDVKMKEKGDIPEGYSVSREKKERFSLILESASTNQTSMYLCASSFPGGHSYEQYFGPGTRLTVT.

The table lists this clone with a count of one. V gene TRBV10-3 combines with J gene TRBJ2-7; TRBD2 aligns across 12 bases. Germline CDR1 and CDR2: ENHRY and SYGVKD. The CDR3 is 14 amino acids. J lost 4 bases, V lost 4 bases, and 2 bases had no gene match. CDR3 coding DNA: TGTGCCATCAGTGGAGGGACTAGCGGGTACGAGCAGTACTTC. Translation: CAISGGTSGYEQYF.

The J gene is TRBJ2-2, the V gene TRBV24-1; no firm D call. The CDR3 sequence is 13 residues long. V lost 9 bases, J lost 2 bases, and 9 bases lay in between. From germline, CDR1 is KGHDR and CDR2 SFDVKD. As DNA, the CDR3 is TGTGCCACCCGGTCCCTTAACACCGGGGAGCTGTTTTTT. Translating it yields CATRSLNTGELFF.

The chain uses TRBV2 and TRBJ1-1; perhaps TRBD1 as D (6 bases). The germline V gene encodes CDR1 SNHLY and CDR2 FYNNEI. Trimming cost V 3 bases and J 1 base, with 9 bases left between them. This CDR3 region has 14 residues. The CDR3 is CASSDDRPNTEAFF. The DNA of the CDR3 is TGTGCCAGCAGTGACGACAGGCCGAACACTGAAGCTTTCTTT. The whole variable domain, filled in from reference TRBV2 and TRBJ1-1, reads EPEVTQTPSHQVTQMGQEVILRCVPISNHLYFYWYRQILGQKVEFLVSFYNNEISEKSEIFDDQFSVERPDGSNFTLKIRSTKLEDSAMYFCASSDDRPNTEAFFGQGTRLTVV.

The rearrangement links TRBV3-1 (or the pseudogene TRBV3-2) to TRBJ1-3; D remains unclear. V was trimmed by 2 bases and J by 0 bases, leaving 11 bases between them. CDR1 LGHDT and CDR2 YNNKEL come from the germline V gene (reference sequence). The CDR3 runs 16 residues. CDR3 in amino acids: CASSQRRPSSGNTIYF. CDR3 sequence (DNA): TGTGCCAGCAGCCAAAGGAGGCCCAGCTCTGGAAACACCATATATTTT.

The chain employs TRBV29-1 and TRBJ2-1, with 7 nucleotides matching TRBD1. J was trimmed by 10 bases and V by 7 bases; bases with no gene match: 13. CDR3 length: 13 amino acids. CDR1 and CDR2 (germline): SQVTM, ANQGSEA. CDR3 DNA sequence: TGCAGCGCCGAGGGACAGACCCGGGCCGAGCAGTTCTTC. This codes for CSAEGQTRAEQFF.

This clone was detected once. The J gene is TRBJ1-1, the V gene TRBV18, with TRBD1 matching over 8 bases. The CDR3 has 14 amino acids. V gave up 3 bases and J gave up 3 bases; unmatched junction bases: 3. Germline loops: CDR1 KGHSH, CDR2 LQKENI. The CDR3 is CASSPPTGDTEAFF. The CDR3 nucleotides are TGTGCCAGCTCACCTCCGACAGGGGACACTGAAGCTTTCTTT.

This sequence joins TRBV19 and TRBJ2-4; D is ambiguous. The CDR3 has 15 amino acids. Germline CDR1 reads LNHDA; CDR2 reads SQIVND (reference sequence). V lost 1 base, J lost 3 bases, and 10 bases lay in between. CDR3 loop: CASSIAGLGKNIQYF. Written as DNA, the CDR3 is TGTGCCAGTAGTATAGCCGGGTTGGGCAAAAACATTCAGTACTTC. The entire variable domain, with the rest obtained from reference TRBV19 and TRBJ2-4, is as follows: DGGITQSPKYLFRKEGQNVTLSCEQNLNHDAMYWYRQDPGQGLRLIYYSQIVNDFQKGDIAEGYSVSREKKESFPLTVTSAQKNPTAFYLCASSIAGLGKNIQYFGAGTRLSVL.

This chain connects TRBV6-5 to TRBJ1-5; no firm D call. Germline V gene lookup returns CDR1 MNHEY and CDR2 SVGAGI. The CDR3 is 14 residues long. V was trimmed by 6 bases and J by 4 bases, leaving 13 bases between them. CDR3 DNA sequence: TGTGCCAGCAGGAGGGAAGGGCGGAATCAGCCCCAGCATTTT. It encodes CASRREGRNQPQHF.